These 13 T cell receptor beta chains originate from one sample sequenced in a study of T cell responses to AZD1222 COVID-19 vaccine (dated by TCRdb to 2020 to 2022). The time point label, read with the paper, signifies: baseline before first vaccination. Library preparation employed the immunoSEQ multiplex PCR assay. The source is immuneACCESS, and TCRdb retained only in-frame sequences with V and J called. Part of the clones is not carried over; for the studies checked, unresolved V genes explain less than half of this, and the remainder is unexplained. The sample table contains roughly 21,000 clones; only one count was recorded for approximately 79% of them. The ten top clones hold approximately 45% of the sample. Specimen: peripheral blood, collected on day 0 of AZD1222 vaccination. The source is an adult in good health.

The V call is TRBV27, the J call TRBJ1-5; unclear D gene. CDR1 is MNHEY, CDR2 SMNVEV, per germline (reference sequence). Trimming stripped 5 bases from V and 0 bases from J, with 8 bases between. This CDR3 spans 14 amino acids. The CDR3 sequence: CASSTSHSNQPQHF. As DNA, the CDR3 is TGTGCCAGCAGTACAAGTCATAGCAATCAGCCCCAGCATTTT.

V usage is TRBV28 and J usage is TRBJ1-6; D perhaps matches TRBD1 (6 bases). The CDR3 consists of 10 residues. Between the trimmed V and J ends, which lost 6 bases and 14 bases, there was a span of 8 bases. From germline, CDR1 is MDHEN and CDR2 SYDVKM. Written as DNA, the CDR3 is TGTGCCAGCAGGGGGGCCACCCTCCACTTT. Amino acid sequence: CASRGATLHF.

The genes are TRBV6-5 and TRBJ2-3; perhaps TRBD2 as D (5 bases). V was cut by 6 bases and J by 4 bases, with 11 bases left in between. CDR3 size: 13 residues. Germline-derived CDR1 and CDR2 are MNHEY and SVGAGI. Here the CDR3 reads CASRLDGADTQYF. Here the CDR3 DNA reads TGTGCCAGCAGACTTGACGGGGCAGATACGCAGTATTTT.

The J gene is TRBJ2-7, the V gene TRBV7-8, with D perhaps matching TRBD2 (6 bases). The germline gives CDR1 SGHVS, CDR2 FQNEAQ. With 5 bases removed from V and 5 bases from J, the gap between germline ends came to 16 bases. The CDR3 spans 14 residues. The CDR3 DNA follows: TGTGCCAGCAGCCTCCCCCCCCCGGGGGACGAGCAGTACTTC. It yields the protein CASSLPPPGDEQYF.

The rearrangement links TRBV19 to TRBJ2-7, with a weak D call TRBD2 (6 bases). The CDR3 contains 14 residues. Trimming shortened V by 5 bases and J by 2 bases, and 13 bases separated the two germline ends. Germline CDR1 and CDR2: LNHDA and SQIVND (reference sequence). CDR3 coding DNA: TGTGCCAGTAGTCGGGGTAGCGGTACCTACGAGCAGTACTTC. Translation gives CASSRGSGTYEQYF.

The chain links TRBV30 to TRBJ2-1, with 11 bases matching TRBD2. The CDR3 runs to 19 residues. Germline CDR1 is GTSNPN and CDR2 is SVGIG (reference sequence). V lost 0 bases and J lost 2; bases outside the gene matches: 12. CDR3 loop: CAWSVGSGGVISPYNEQFF. In nucleotides, the CDR3 is TGTGCCTGGAGTGTAGGTAGCGGGGGGGTTATTTCCCCCTACAATGAGCAGTTCTTC.

This clone was counted once. The chain joins TRBV10-2 to TRBJ1-1; D is perhaps TRBD1 (5 bases). The CDR3 covers 13 residues. Germline V lookup: CDR1 WSHSY, CDR2 SAAADI. V was trimmed by 5 bases and J by 1 base, leaving 8 bases between them. CDR3 coding DNA: TGCGCCAGCAGTAAGGGGACGAACACTGAAGCTTTCTTT. This codes for CASSKGTNTEAFF.

This clone appeared a single time. The chain employs TRBV7-3 and TRBJ2-2, with D possibly being TRBD1 (5 bases). CDR3 length equals 14 residues. CDR1 and CDR2 from the germline V gene are SGHTA and FQGTGA. V was cut by 2 bases and J by 6 bases, with 10 bases left in between. The DNA of the CDR3 is TGTGCCAGCAGCTTACTCGTGGGGCCCGGGGAGCTGTTTTTT. This encodes CASSLLVGPGELFF.

J is TRBJ1-4 and V is TRBV27; D uncertain. Trimming cost V 4 bases and J 8 bases, with 14 bases left between them. The germline V gene encodes CDR1 MNHEY and CDR2 SMNVEV (reference sequence). The CDR3 covers 14 residues. Here the CDR3 DNA reads TGTGCCAGCAGTTCTCAGATGGCCGTCGAAAAACTGTTTTTT. Residues: CASSSQMAVEKLFF.

This chain connects TRBV7-9 to TRBJ2-5, with D possibly TRBD2 on 5 matching bases. The germline gives CDR1 SEHNR, CDR2 FQNEAQ (reference sequence). The CDR3 contains 15 residues. The V end was cut by 0 bases, the J end by 4 bases, with 12 bases between. The CDR3: CASSLASGMGETQYF. The CDR3 nucleotides read TGTGCCAGCAGCTTAGCTTCGGGGATGGGAGAGACCCAGTACTTC.

CDR3 bases: TGTGCCACCAGTCCACAGGGAGGCAATCAGCCCCAGCATTTT. Protein product: CATSPQGGNQPQHF. The rearrangement joins TRBV24-1 to TRBJ1-5; a possible D gene is TRBD1 (6 bases). The V end was cut by 6 bases, the J end by 2 bases, with 10 bases between. CDR3 length equals 14 residues. Germline loops: CDR1 KGHDR, CDR2 SFDVKD.

V is TRBV18 and J is TRBJ1-1, with no clear D. The CDR3 covers 13 residues. V dropped 6 bases and J dropped 3 bases, with 11 bases sitting between them. Germline CDR1 KGHSH, CDR2 LQKENI. CDR3 bases: TGTGCCAGCTCCTCCAGTACCGACACTGAAGCTTTCTTT. Translating gives CASSSSTDTEAFF.

The gene calls are TRBV6-5 and TRBJ2-7; D not certain. This CDR3 spans 13 amino acids. Germline V gene data show CDR1 as MNHEY and CDR2 as SVGAGI. Trimming pared 6 bases from V and 2 bases from J, leaving 11 bases between. CDR3 DNA: TGTGCCAGCAGGCGCGCCGAAGCCTACGAGCAGTACTTC. Protein sequence: CASRRAEAYEQYF.